This T cell receptor (beta chain) is drawn from a study of T-cell reconstitution after alpha-beta-depleted transplantation in children. For TCRbeta, the library was prepared with unique molecular identifiers. MiXCR was run by TCRdb on the PCR reads, yielding one entry per CDR3 protein. The sample holds some 300,000 distinct CDR3 sequences, roughly 9.1% seen once. The germline V gene has CDR1 SGHTA and CDR2 FQGNSA. The CDR3 extends over 15 amino acids. Trimming removed 1 base at V and 1 base at J, with 11 bases between. This clonotype was seen at least ten times. This TCR was recovered from a boy under two years old with acute myeloid leukemia, due to receive a stem cell transplant. V usage is TRBV7-2 and J usage is TRBJ2-7; no definite D call. Specimen: PBMCs, collected before TCRalphabeta/CD19-depleted stem cell transplant. Written as DNA, the CDR3 is TGTGCCAGCAGCTTAGGGCAGGTTTTTTCCTACGAGCAGTACTTC. Protein: CASSLGQVFSYEQYF.